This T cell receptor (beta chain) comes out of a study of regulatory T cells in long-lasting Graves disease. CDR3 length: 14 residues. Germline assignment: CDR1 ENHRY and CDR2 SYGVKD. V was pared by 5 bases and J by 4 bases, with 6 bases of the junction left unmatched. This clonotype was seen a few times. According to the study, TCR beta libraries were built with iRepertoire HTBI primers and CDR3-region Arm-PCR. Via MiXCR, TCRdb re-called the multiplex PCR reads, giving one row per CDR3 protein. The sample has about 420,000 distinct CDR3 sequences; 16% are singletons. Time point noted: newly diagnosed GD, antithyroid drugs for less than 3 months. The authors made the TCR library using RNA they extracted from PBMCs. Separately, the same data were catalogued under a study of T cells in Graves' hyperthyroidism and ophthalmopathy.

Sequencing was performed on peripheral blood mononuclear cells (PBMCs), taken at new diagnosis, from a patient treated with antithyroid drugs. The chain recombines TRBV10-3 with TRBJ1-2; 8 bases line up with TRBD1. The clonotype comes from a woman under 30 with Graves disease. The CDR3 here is CAISSTGGGYGYTF. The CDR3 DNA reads TGTGCCATCAGTTCCACAGGGGGAGGCTATGGCTACACCTTC.